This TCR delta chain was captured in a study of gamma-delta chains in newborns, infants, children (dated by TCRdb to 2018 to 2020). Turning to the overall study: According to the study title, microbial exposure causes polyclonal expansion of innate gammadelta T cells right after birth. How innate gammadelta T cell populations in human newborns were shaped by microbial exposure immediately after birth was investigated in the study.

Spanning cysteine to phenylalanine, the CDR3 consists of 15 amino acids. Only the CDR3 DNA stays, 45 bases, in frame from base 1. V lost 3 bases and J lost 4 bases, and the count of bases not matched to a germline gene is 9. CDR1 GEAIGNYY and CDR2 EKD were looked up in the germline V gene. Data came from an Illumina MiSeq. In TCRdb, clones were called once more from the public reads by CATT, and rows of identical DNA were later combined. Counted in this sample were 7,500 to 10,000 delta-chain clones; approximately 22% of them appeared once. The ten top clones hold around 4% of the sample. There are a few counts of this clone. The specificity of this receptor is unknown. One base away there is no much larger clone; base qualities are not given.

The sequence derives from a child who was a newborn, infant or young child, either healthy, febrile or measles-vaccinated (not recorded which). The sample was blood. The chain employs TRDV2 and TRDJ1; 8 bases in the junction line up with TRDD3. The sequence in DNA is TGTGCCTGTGACGGCCTGGGGGACGCTCTCGATAAACTCATCTTT. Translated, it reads CACDGLGDALDKLIF.